A selection of T cell receptor beta chains follows, all from one sample in a study of blood T cell repertoires in COVID-19. Assay: immunoSEQ multiplex PCR; the TCRdb copy retains only in-frame clones and omits some. The sample contains approximately 470,000 clones, approximately 85% of which appear only once. Sequenced: peripheral blood. The receptors were sampled from a human donor in a cohort sampled during active COVID-19. The CDR3 runs from the conserved cysteine through the conserved F or W. The D gene is left open where the match is weak. Only part of the rows carry a size: once, few, many, or a class if the clone is expanded.

J gene	D gene	V gene	clone size	CDR3 protein	CDR3 DNA
TRBJ2-5	TRBD2	TRBV10-1	NA	CASSERLAAPRETQYF	TGCGCCAGCAGTGAGAGGCTAGCGGCCCCACGGGAGACCCAGTACTTC
TRBJ2-5	NA	TRBV2	NA	CASSWRGRGQETQYF	TGTGCCAGCAGCTGGAGGGGGAGGGGACAAGAGACCCAGTACTTC
TRBJ2-2	TRBD1	TRBV28	NA	CASRPNRGNTGELFF	TGTGCCAGCAGACCCAACAGGGGAAACACCGGGGAGCTGTTTTTT
TRBJ2-4	NA	TRBV3-1/TRBV3-2	once	CASSLTGTLAKNIQYF	TGTGCCAGCAGCCTGACAGGAACGTTAGCCAAAAACATTCAGTACTTC
TRBJ2-7	TRBD2	TRBV11-3	NA	CASSPGLAGGPKEQYF	TGTGCCAGCAGCCCCGGACTAGCGGGAGGGCCGAAAGAGCAGTACTTC
TRBJ2-2	TRBD2	TRBV18	NA	CASSLRVAGEHTGELFF	TGTGCCAGCTCACTACGTGTTGCGGGGGAGCACACCGGGGAGCTGTTTTTT
TRBJ2-2	TRBD1	TRBV19	NA	CASSKDREVGELFF	TGTGCCAGTAGTAAGGACAGGGAGGTCGGGGAGCTGTTTTTT
TRBJ1-3	TRBD1	TRBV30	NA	CAWSNIMGQRGNTIYF	TGTGCCTGGAGTAACATAATGGGACAGCGCGGAAACACCATATATTTT
TRBJ2-3	NA	TRBV30	NA	CAWRRGGIEDTQYF	TGTGCCTGGCGGAGGGGGGGGATAGAAGATACGCAGTATTTT
TRBJ2-7	NA	TRBV4-1	NA	CASSQGERGSYEQYF	TGCGCCAGCAGCCAAGGGGAAAGGGGATCCTACGAGCAGTACTTC
TRBJ2-1	NA	TRBV7-2	NA	CASSLAGGVHYEQFF	TGTGCCAGCAGCTTAGCGGGGGGAGTTCACTATGAGCAGTTCTTC
TRBJ1-1	NA	TRBV3-1/TRBV3-2	NA	CASSQEEGVTEAFF	TGTGCCAGCAGCCAAGAGGAAGGGGTAACTGAAGCTTTCTTT
TRBJ1-1	TRBD1	TRBV18	few	CASSPDRGGVNTEAFF	TGTGCCAGCTCGCCCGACAGGGGAGGGGTGAACACTGAAGCTTTCTTT
TRBJ1-1	NA	TRBV6-5	NA	CASSYSFGGFNTEAFF	TGTGCCAGCAGTTACTCGTTCGGGGGTTTTAACACTGAAGCTTTTTTT
TRBJ1-5	NA	TRBV3-1/TRBV3-2	few	CASSQDLPGRVGISNQPQHF	TGTGCCAGCAGCCAAGATTTACCGGGCAGGGTTGGGATTAGCAATCAGCCCCAGCATTTT
TRBJ1-2	NA	TRBV24-1	NA	CATSYSNYGYTF	TGTGCCACCTCATACTCGAACTATGGCTACACCTTC
TRBJ2-2	TRBD2	TRBV9	NA	CASSGSGTSPTGELFF	TGTGCCAGCAGCGGATCCGGGACTAGTCCCACCGGGGAGCTGTTTTTT
TRBJ2-6	NA	TRBV5-5	NA	CASSLSLIGYGANVLTF	TGTGCCAGCAGCTTGAGTTTAATCGGGTATGGGGCCAACGTCCTGACTTTC
TRBJ2-7	NA	TRBV27	NA	CASSLGAGGPYEQYF	TGTGCCAGCAGTTTAGGAGCGGGTGGGCCCTACGAGCAGTACTTC
TRBJ2-7	NA	TRBV5-1	NA	CASSLRTAPYEQYF	TGCGCCAGCAGCTTGAGGACAGCCCCCTACGAGCAGTACTTC
TRBJ1-5	TRBD1	TRBV6-1	few	CASSEQGAGQPQHF	TGTGCCAGCAGTGAACAGGGGGCTGGGCAGCCCCAGCATTTT
TRBJ1-4	NA	TRBV18	NA	CASSPNKGGEKLFF	TGTGCCAGCTCACCAAATAAGGGAGGGGAAAAACTGTTTTTT
TRBJ2-2	NA	TRBV19	NA	CASKAEMNTGELFF	TGTGCCAGTAAGGCGGAGATGAACACCGGGGAGCTGTTTTTT
TRBJ1-1	TRBD1	TRBV28	once	CASSLDRVSEAFF	TGTGCCAGCAGCCTGGACAGGGTTAGTGAAGCTTTCTTT
TRBJ1-1	NA	TRBV19	NA	CASSMPFYDITEAFF	TGTGCCAGTAGTATGCCATTCTATGATATCACTGAAGCTTTCTTT
TRBJ1-1	NA	TRBV7-9	NA	CASSLRANTEAFF	TGTGCCAGCAGTCTCAGGGCGAACACTGAAGCTTTCTTT
TRBJ2-1	NA	TRBV7-9	once	CASSLRGAGLSYNEQFF	TGTGCCAGCAGCCTCCGAGGGGCGGGATTGTCCTACAATGAGCAGTTCTTC
TRBJ1-4	TRBD1	TRBV27	NA	CASRAGTGGEKLFF	TGTGCCAGCAGGGCCGGGACAGGGGGTGAAAAACTGTTTTTT
TRBJ2-7	TRBD1	TRBV10-3	NA	CAIRKQGAVDEQYF	TGTGCCATCAGGAAACAGGGGGCGGTAGACGAGCAGTACTTC
TRBJ2-7	TRBD2	TRBV5-8	NA	CASTPRLAGVYEQYF	TGTGCCAGCACCCCCCGACTAGCGGGAGTCTACGAGCAGTACTTC
TRBJ2-1	TRBD2	TRBV5-1	NA	CASSFDLSGGEQFF	TGCGCCAGCAGCTTCGACCTCTCGGGGGGTGAGCAGTTCTTC
TRBJ1-5	NA	TRBV20-1	NA	CSATLGEVQHF	TGCAGTGCCACCCTCGGAGAGGTCCAGCATTTT
TRBJ1-1	NA	TRBV6-5	NA	CASSKTGNTEAFF	TGTGCCAGCAGTAAGACAGGGAACACTGAAGCTTTCTTT
TRBJ1-1	NA	TRBV6-5	NA	CASSSHRGTEAFF	TGTGCCAGCAGTTCGCACCGGGGGACTGAAGCTTTCTTT
TRBJ2-5	TRBD2	TRBV25-1	NA	CASRRGSSETQYF	TGTGCCAGCAGGCGGGGGAGTAGTGAGACCCAGTACTTC
TRBJ2-3	TRBD2	TRBV6-5	NA	CASRPLADHTDTQYF	TGTGCCAGCAGGCCGCTAGCGGATCACACAGATACGCAGTATTTT
TRBJ1-3	TRBD1	TRBV11-2	NA	CASSPRGTGTGVRNTIYF	TGTGCCAGCAGCCCGAGAGGGACCGGGACAGGGGTTAGAAACACCATATATTTT
TRBJ1-6	NA	TRBV10-3	NA	CATTIEDRDNSPLHF	TGTGCCACAACAATAGAGGACAGAGATAATTCACCCCTCCACTTT
TRBJ1-5	TRBD1	TRBV23-1	once	CASTSGQGPRYSNQPQHF	TGCGCCAGCACCTCTGGACAGGGTCCCCGCTATAGCAATCAGCCCCAGCATTTT
TRBJ2-3	TRBD2	TRBV7-3	NA	CASSFLRPRLAGLFTDTQYF	TGTGCCAGCAGCTTTCTAAGGCCTCGACTAGCGGGATTATTCACAGATACGCAGTATTTT
TRBJ2-1	TRBD2	TRBV4-3	few	CASSRRLAGGFYPYNEQFF	TGCGCCAGCAGCCGAAGACTAGCGGGAGGGTTTTACCCCTACAATGAGCAGTTCTTC